This TCR beta chain originates from a study of shared clonotypes between healthy human individuals. The method was immunoSEQ multiplex PCR; TCRdb's version includes in-frame clones alone and lacks a portion of them. The sample lists a few million clones; 80% to 95% were seen once. Concerning this clone itself: The sample has other DNA sequences that encode this CDR3 too.

Germline V gives CDR1 SGDLS, CDR2 YYNGEE. With 0 bases removed from V and 7 bases from J, the gap between germline ends came to 11 bases. The CDR3 consists of 14 residues. The V gene is TRBV9, the J gene TRBJ1-5; D possibly corresponds to TRBD1 (5 bases). The receptor was derived from a man between 18 and 35 years old in good health. Some clones in this sample may be carry-over from other donors' samples. The sample consisted of naive CD4+ T cells from PBMCs. Subset meaning: CD45RA+ positively selected. The CDR3 protein is CASSVGQGGQPQHF. The CDR3 nucleotides read TGTGCCAGCAGCGTAGGCCAGGGTGGACAGCCCCAGCATTTT.